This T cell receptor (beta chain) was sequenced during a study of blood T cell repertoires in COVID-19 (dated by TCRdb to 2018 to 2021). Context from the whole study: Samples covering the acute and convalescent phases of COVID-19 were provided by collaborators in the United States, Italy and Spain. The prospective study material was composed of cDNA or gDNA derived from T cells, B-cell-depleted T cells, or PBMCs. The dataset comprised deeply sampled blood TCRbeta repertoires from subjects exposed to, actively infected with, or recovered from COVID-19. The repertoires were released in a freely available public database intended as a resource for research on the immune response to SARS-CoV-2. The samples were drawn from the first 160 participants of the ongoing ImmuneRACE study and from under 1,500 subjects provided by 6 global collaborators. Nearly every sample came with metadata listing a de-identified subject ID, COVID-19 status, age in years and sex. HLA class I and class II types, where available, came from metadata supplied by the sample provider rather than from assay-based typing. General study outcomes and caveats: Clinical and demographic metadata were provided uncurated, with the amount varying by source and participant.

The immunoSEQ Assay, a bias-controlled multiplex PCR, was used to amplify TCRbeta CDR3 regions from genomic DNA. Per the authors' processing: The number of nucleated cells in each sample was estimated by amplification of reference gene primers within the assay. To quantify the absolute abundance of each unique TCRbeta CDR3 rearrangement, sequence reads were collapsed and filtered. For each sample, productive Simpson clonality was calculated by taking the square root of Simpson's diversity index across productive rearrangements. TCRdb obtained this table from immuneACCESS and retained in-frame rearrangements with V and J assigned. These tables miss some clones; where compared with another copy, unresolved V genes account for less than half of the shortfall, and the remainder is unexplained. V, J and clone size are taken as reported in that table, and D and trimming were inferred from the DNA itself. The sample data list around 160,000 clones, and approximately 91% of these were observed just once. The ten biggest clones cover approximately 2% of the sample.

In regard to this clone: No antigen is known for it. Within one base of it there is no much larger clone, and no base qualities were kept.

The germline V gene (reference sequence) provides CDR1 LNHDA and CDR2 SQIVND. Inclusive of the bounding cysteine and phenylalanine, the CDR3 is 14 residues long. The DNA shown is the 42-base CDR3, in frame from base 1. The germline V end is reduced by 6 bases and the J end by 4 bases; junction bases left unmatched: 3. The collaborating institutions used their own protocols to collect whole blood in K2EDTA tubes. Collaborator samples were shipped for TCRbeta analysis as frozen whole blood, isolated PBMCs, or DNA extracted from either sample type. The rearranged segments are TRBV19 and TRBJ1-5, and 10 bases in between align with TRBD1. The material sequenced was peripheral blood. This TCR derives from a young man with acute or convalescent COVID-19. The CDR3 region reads CASRVGQGNQPQHF. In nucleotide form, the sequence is TGTGCCAGTAGAGTGGGACAGGGGAATCAGCCCCAGCATTTT.